The 7 T cell receptor beta chains reported below all come from one sample, sequenced in a study of vaccination effects on CD4 cells after COVID-19. Pools of viral peptides were used by the ViraFEST assay to expand antigen-specific CD4+ T cells ahead of sequencing. Upon completion of around ten days in culture, CD4+ T cells were isolated. The person had PCR-confirmed SARS-CoV-2 infection between March and December 2020. Some clones are missing from TCRdb's copy, which holds only in-frame ones; the method was immunoSEQ multiplex PCR. The table records 30,000 to 45,000 clones, over 60% of them present only once. Their antigens are not known. Material: CD4+ T cells from PBMCs cultured with HCoV-NL63 spike peptides, obtained before COVID-19 vaccination. Receptors were obtained from a human donor who had a prior SARS-CoV-2 infection.

This clone has a handful of counts. V gene TRBV20-1 combines with J gene TRBJ1-4; D not resolved. The CDR3 length is 13 residues. Trimming pared 3 bases from V and 4 bases from J, leaving 9 bases between. Germline CDR1 DFQATT, CDR2 SNEGSKA (reference sequence). The CDR3 here is CSASLPINEKLFF. CDR3 coding DNA: TGCAGTGCTAGTTTGCCTATTAATGAAAAACTGTTTTTT.

V usage is TRBV9 and J usage is TRBJ2-2; weak D call: TRBD1 (5 bases). The CDR3 runs to 13 residues. CDR1 is SGDLS, CDR2 YYNGEE, per germline. The V and J ends lost 3 bases and 6 bases respectively, with 9 bases between them. The CDR3 bases are TGTGCCAGCAGCGGCAGGGTGGCCGGGGAGCTGTTTTTT. Translation: CASSGRVAGELFF.

The chain couples TRBV4-2 to TRBJ2-1; 9 bases agree with TRBD1. This CDR3 region has 15 residues. Germline trimming cut 1 base from V and 2 bases from J; bases unmatched to any gene: 0. Germline CDR1 reads LGHNA; CDR2 reads YNFKEQ. The CDR3 nucleotides read TGTGCCAGCAGCCAAGGGGACAGGGCCTACAATGAGCAGTTCTTC. Residues: CASSQGDRAYNEQFF.

The chain couples TRBV5-5 to TRBJ1-2; D is undetermined. V was cut by 1 base and J by 2 bases, with 15 bases left in between. The germline V gene encodes CDR1 SGHKS and CDR2 YYEKEE (reference sequence). This CDR3 region has 16 residues. The CDR3 sequence is CASSLSARTANYGYTF. In DNA form, the CDR3 reads TGTGCCAGCAGCTTGTCTGCCAGGACGGCCAACTATGGCTACACCTTC.

V usage is TRBV18 and J usage is TRBJ2-7; D might be TRBD1 (6 bases). The V gene's germline CDR1 is KGHSH and CDR2 LQKENI. CDR3 size: 14 residues. V gave up 8 bases and J gave up 4 bases, with 18 bases separating them. CDR3 residues: CASAGQSKGYEQYF. In DNA form, the CDR3 reads TGTGCCAGCGCAGGACAGTCCAAGGGGTACGAGCAGTACTTC.

The chain joins TRBV5-1 to TRBJ2-2; the D gene could be TRBD1 or TRBD2 (5 bases each). The germline gives CDR1 SGHRS, CDR2 YFSETQ. CDR3 length: 14 amino acids. V dropped 4 bases and J dropped 7 bases, with 14 bases sitting between them. CDR3 in DNA: TGCGCCAGCAGCCCCTGGGACGCCCTCGGGGAGCTGTTTTTT. It is translated as CASSPWDALGELFF.

The chain is built from TRBV6-4 and TRBJ1-3; 9 nucleotides match TRBD1. The trim removed 2 bases at V and 0 bases at J, leaving 8 bases unmatched. CDR3 length: 18 residues. CDR1 and CDR2 (germline): MRHNA, SNTAGT. The CDR3 sequence is CASSDPPGTGNSGNTIYF. The CDR3 nucleotides read TGTGCCAGCAGTGACCCCCCCGGGACAGGGAACTCTGGAAACACCATATATTTT.